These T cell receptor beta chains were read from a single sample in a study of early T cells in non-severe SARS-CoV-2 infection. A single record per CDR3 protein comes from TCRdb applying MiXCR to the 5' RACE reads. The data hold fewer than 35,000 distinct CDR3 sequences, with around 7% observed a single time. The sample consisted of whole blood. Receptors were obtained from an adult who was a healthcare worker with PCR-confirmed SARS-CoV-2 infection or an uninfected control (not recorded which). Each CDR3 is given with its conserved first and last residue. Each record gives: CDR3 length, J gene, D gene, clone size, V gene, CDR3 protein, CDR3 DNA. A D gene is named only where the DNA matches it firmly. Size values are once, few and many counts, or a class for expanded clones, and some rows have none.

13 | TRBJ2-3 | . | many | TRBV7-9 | CASSLGGPSPDYF | TGTGCCAGCAGCTTAGGGGGCCCATCTCCTGATTATTTT
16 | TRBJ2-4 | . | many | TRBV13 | CASSPGTPIAKNIQYF | TGTGCCAGCAGCCCCGGGACACCAATAGCCAAAAACATTCAGTACTTC
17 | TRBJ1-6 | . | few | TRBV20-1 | CSASDDTRDPYNSPLHF | TGCAGTGCTAGCGATGACACCAGGGATCCTTATAATTCACCCCTCCACTTT
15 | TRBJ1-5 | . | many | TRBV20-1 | CSARDPGQLNQPQHF | TGCAGTGCTAGGGATCCGGGACAACTCAATCAGCCCCAGCATTTT
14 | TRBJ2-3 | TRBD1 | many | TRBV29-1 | CSWRGTGVQDTQYF | TGCAGCTGGCGTGGGACAGGGGTACAAGATACGCAGTATTTT
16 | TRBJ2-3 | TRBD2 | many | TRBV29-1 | CSVDSWREGLTDTQYF | TGCAGCGTTGACTCGTGGCGGGAGGGCCTTACAGATACGCAGTATTTT
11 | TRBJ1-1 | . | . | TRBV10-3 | CAAHSGGETFF | TGTGCCGCCCACTCCGGTGGTGAAACTTTCTTT
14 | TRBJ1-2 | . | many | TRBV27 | CASSSGHSYYGYTF | TGTGCCAGCAGTTCGGGACATAGTTACTATGGCTACACCTTC
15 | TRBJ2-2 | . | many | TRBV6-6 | CASSYLSGSTGELFF | TGTGCCAGCAGTTACCTCTCGGGATCGACCGGGGAGCTGTTTTTT
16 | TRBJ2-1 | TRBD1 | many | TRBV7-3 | CASSLRLGQGDNEQFF | TGTGCCAGCAGCTTAAGGTTGGGACAGGGAGACAATGAGCAGTTCTTC
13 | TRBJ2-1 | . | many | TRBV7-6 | CASSLGGYGEQFF | TGTGCCAGCAGCTTAGGGGGGTACGGTGAGCAGTTCTTC
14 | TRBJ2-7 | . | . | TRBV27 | CASKVGAACYEQYF | TGTGCCAGCAAGGTTGGGGCTGCGTGCTACGAGCAGTACTTC
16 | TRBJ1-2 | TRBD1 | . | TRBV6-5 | CASSKGQGFLYYGYTF | TGTGCCAGCAGCAAGGGACAGGGCTTCCTCTACTATGGCTACACCTTC
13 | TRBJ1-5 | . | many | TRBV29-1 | CSVQKQFDQPQHF | TGCAGCGTTCAGAAACAGTTCGATCAGCCCCAGCATTTT
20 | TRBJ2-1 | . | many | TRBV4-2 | CASSQTYGGLVGRGSNEQFF | TGTGCCAGCAGCCAAACTTATGGCGGGCTTGTCGGGAGAGGAAGCAATGAGCAGTTCTTC
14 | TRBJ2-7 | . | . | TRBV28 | CASSLEGLRYEQYF | TGTGCCAGCAGTTTAGAGGGGCTTAGGTACGAGCAGTACTTC
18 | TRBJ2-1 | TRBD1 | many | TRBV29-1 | CSVELLWTGGQLNNEQFF | TGCAGCGTTGAGTTGTTGTGGACAGGGGGGCAACTAAACAATGAGCAGTTCTTC
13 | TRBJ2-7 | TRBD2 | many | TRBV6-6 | CATQREGSYEQYF | TGTGCCACCCAACGGGAGGGATCCTACGAGCAGTACTTC
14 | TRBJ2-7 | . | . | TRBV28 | CASSLRGSLYEQYF | TGTGCCAGCAGTTTAAGAGGGAGTCTCTACGAGCAGTACTTC
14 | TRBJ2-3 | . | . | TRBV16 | CASSQLRSTDTQYF | TGTGCCAGCAGCCAACTTCGGAGCACAGATACGCAGTATTTT
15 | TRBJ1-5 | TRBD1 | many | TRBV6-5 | CASSSQGAGNQPQHF | TGTGCCAGCAGCAGCCAGGGGGCTGGCAATCAGCCCCAGCATTTT
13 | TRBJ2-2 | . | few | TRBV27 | CASSLANTGELFF | TGTGCCAGCAGTTTAGCGAACACCGGGGAGCTGTTTTTT
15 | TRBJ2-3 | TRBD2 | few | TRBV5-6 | CASRPSGLGADTQYF | TGTGCCAGCAGGCCTAGCGGTTTAGGGGCAGATACGCAGTATTTT
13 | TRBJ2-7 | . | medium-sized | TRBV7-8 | CASSLGREYEQYF | TGTGCCAGCAGCTTGGGAAGGGAATACGAGCAGTACTTC
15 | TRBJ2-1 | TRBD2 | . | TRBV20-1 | CSARGGGRIYNEQFF | TGCAGTGCTAGAGGGGGCGGGAGGATATACAATGAGCAGTTCTTC
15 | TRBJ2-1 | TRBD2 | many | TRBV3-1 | CASSPTSGSYNEQFF | TGTGCCAGCAGCCCAACTAGCGGGAGCTACAATGAGCAGTTCTTC
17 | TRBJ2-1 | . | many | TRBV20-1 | CSARDGEAFSSYNEQFF | TGCAGTGCTAGAGATGGAGAGGCGTTCAGCTCCTACAATGAGCAGTTCTTC
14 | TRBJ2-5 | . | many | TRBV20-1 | CSARLAYLQETQYF | TGCAGTGCTAGACTAGCCTACCTACAAGAGACCCAGTACTTC
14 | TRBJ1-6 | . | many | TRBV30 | CAWTESTYNSPLHF | TGTGCCTGGACAGAAAGTACTTATAATTCACCCCTCCACTTT
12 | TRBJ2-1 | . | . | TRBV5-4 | CASSSQGTEQFF | TGTGCCAGCAGCAGTCAGGGGACTGAGCAGTTCTTC
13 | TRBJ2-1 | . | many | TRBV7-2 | CASSLRVGDEQFF | TGTGCCAGCAGCTTAAGGGTCGGCGATGAGCAGTTCTTC
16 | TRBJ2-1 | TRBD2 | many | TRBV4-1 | CASSQVAGLRYNEQFF | TGCGCCAGCAGCCAGGTAGCGGGATTGAGGTACAATGAGCAGTTCTTC
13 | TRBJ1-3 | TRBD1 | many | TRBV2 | CASSGTGGNTIYF | TGTGCCAGCAGTGGTACAGGGGGGAACACCATATATTTT
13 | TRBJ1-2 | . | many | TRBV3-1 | CASSQLQVYGYTF | TGTGCCAGCAGCCAACTTCAGGTATATGGCTACACCTTC
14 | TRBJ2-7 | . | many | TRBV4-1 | CASSQAWHSYEQYF | TGCGCCAGCAGCCAAGCCTGGCACTCCTACGAGCAGTACTTC
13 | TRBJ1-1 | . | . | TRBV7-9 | CASSPQGYTEAFF | TGTGCCAGCAGCCCCCAGGGATACACTGAAGCTTTCTTT
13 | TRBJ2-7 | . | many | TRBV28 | CASSVSSTYEQYF | TGTGCCAGCAGTGTTAGTAGCACCTACGAGCAGTACTTC
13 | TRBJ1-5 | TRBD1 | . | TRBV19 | CASRGTGDQPQHF | TGTGCCAGTAGGGGGACAGGGGATCAGCCCCAGCATTTT